This T cell receptor (beta chain) was sequenced during a study of blood T cell repertoires in COVID-19 (dated by TCRdb to between 2020 and 2021). Context from the whole study: Collaborator samples came from the United States, Italy and Spain and covered acute and convalescent phases of COVID-19. The prospective study material was composed of cDNA or gDNA derived from T cells, B-cell-depleted T cells, or PBMCs. Subjects who had been exposed to COVID-19, were actively infected with it, or had recovered from it provided the deeply sampled blood TCRbeta repertoires that made up the dataset. The repertoires were released in a freely available public database meant as a resource for research on the immune response to SARS-CoV-2. Samples were obtained from the ongoing ImmuneRACE study (first 160 participants) and from 1,254 subjects provided by 6 global collaborators. A de-identified subject ID, COVID-19 status, age in years and sex were almost always included in the sample metadata. HLA class I and class II types, where available, came from metadata supplied by the sample provider rather than from assay-based typing. Broad study findings and their caveats: Clinical and demographic metadata were provided uncurated, with the amount varying by source and participant.

Points on this clone: The clone's antigen remains unknown. No quality values exist for individual bases; no much larger clone is one base distant.

In the prospective study, participants were about 18 to 95 years old, resided in under 30 geographic areas of the United States, and were enrolled through a virtual design. To assign participants to cohorts, the prospective study relied on clinical history that participants themselves reported in a screening survey and a study questionnaire. For ImmuneRACE Cohort 3, a participant was defined as recovered based on two consecutive negative NP/OP PCR tests, clearance by a healthcare professional, or resolution of symptoms. In the prospective study, mobile phlebotomists collected whole blood, serum and a nasopharyngeal or oropharyngeal swab from each participant. Over a roughly 2-month period, participants in the prospective study had the option of providing additional blood draws and questionnaires. Before DNA extraction, prospective study blood samples were shipped either frozen or at room temperature.

The CDR3 starts with the cysteine, ends with the phenylalanine, and has 14 residues. Only CDR3 DNA remains: 42 bases, in frame from the first base. According to the germline V gene (reference sequence), CDR1 reads SEHNR and CDR2 reads FQNEAQ. The junction carries 6 bases between V and J, which are trimmed by 0 bases and 6 bases respectively. TCRbeta CDR3 regions were amplified from genomic DNA by means of the immunoSEQ Assay, a bias-controlled multiplex PCR. In the original analysis: The number of nucleated cells in each sample was estimated from the amplification of reference gene primers within the assay. To quantify the absolute abundance of each unique TCRbeta CDR3 rearrangement, sequence reads were collapsed and filtered. For each sample, productive Simpson clonality was calculated as the square root of Simpson's diversity index across productive rearrangements. Imported from immuneACCESS, the table was reduced by TCRdb to in-frame sequences with V and J called. These copies leave out some clones; in studies compared against another copy, an unresolved V gene accounts for under half, and the cause of the remainder is not known. From that table come the V and J calls and clone size; the DNA was used to work out D and trimming. The sample profile shows around 140,000 clones; more than 75% of them were found once. Of the sample, roughly 10% falls within the top ten clones.

The sequenced material came from PBMCs or T cells enriched from blood (not recorded which). In this chain, TRBV7-9 is recombined with TRBJ1-6; no D gene is confidently identified. This clonotype was sampled from a man in his 60s who had recovered from COVID-19. The CDR3 amino acid sequence is: CASSLAGSNSPLHF. The DNA is TGTGCCAGCAGCTTAGCAGGGAGTAATTCACCCCTCCACTTT.